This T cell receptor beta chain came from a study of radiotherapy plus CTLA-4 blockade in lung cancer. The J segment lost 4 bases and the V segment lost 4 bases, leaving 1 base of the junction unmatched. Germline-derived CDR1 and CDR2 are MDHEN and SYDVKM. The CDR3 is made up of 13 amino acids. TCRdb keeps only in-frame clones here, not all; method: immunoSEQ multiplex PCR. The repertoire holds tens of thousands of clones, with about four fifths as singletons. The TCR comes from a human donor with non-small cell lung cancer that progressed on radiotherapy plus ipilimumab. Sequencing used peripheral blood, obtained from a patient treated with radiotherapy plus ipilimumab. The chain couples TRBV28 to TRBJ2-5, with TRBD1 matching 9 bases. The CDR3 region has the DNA TGTGCCAGCAGTTCGACAGGGGGAGAGACCCAGTACTTC. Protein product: CASSSTGGETQYF.